This TCR beta chain stems from a study of blood T cell repertoires in COVID-19. Across the whole study: Samples came from the United States, Italy and Spain, spanning acute and convalescent COVID-19. The analysed material was cDNA or gDNA that came from T cells, B-cell-depleted T cells, or PBMCs.

In the authors' workflow: Estimation of nucleated cell counts was performed using reference gene primer amplification. The repertoire was sequenced with immunoSEQ multiplex PCR; TCRdb's copy has only in-frame clones and lacks some. V, J and clone size were drawn from that table, and D and trimming were deduced from the DNA. The table includes about 48,000 clones, around nine tenths detected once. This clone was observed a handful of times. Germline CDR1 reads SGHVS; CDR2 reads FNYEAQ. The V end lost 8 bases, the J end lost 6 bases, and 14 bases lay between the germline ends. The length of the CDR3 is 13 residues.

The chain combines TRBV7-6 with TRBJ2-1; unclear D gene. This receptor was taken from a woman aged 80 or over with acute or convalescent COVID-19. Sequences were obtained from peripheral blood. This CDR3 reads CASGISAANEQFF. The CDR3 bases are TGTGCCAGCGGTATCTCGGCGGCCAATGAGCAGTTCTTC.